This T cell receptor (beta chain) came from a study of blood T cell repertoires in COVID-19. This table comes from immunoSEQ multiplex PCR, and its TCRdb copy is limited to in-frame clones, with some not included. Of about 270,000 clones listed, 85% to 90% are singletons. Trimming stripped 7 bases from V and 4 bases from J, with 16 bases between. The germline V gene encodes CDR1 MNHEY and CDR2 SMNVEV (reference sequence). This CDR3 spans 14 amino acids. The sample taken for sequencing was PBMCs or T cells enriched from blood (not recorded which). This chain uses TRBV27 with TRBJ1-2; weak D call: TRBD1 (5 bases). The receptor's source is a woman under 40 with acute COVID-19. CDR3 residues: CASNPGGVSYGYTF. CDR3 DNA sequence: TGTGCCAGCAACCCGGGGGGTGTTAGCTATGGCTACACCTTC.